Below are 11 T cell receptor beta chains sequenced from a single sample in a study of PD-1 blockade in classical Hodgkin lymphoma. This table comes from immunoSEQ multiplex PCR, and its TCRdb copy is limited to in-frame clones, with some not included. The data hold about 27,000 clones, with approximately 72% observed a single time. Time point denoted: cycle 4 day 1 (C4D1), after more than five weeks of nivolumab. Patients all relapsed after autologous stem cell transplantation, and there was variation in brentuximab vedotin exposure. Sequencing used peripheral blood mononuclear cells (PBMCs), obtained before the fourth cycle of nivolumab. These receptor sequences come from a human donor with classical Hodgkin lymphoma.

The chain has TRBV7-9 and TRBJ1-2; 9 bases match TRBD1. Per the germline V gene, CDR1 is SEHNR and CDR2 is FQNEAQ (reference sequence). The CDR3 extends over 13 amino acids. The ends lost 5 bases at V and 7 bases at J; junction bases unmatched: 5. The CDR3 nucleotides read TGTGCCAGCAGCCTCCGGGACAGGGCTGGCTACACCTTC. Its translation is CASSLRDRAGYTF.

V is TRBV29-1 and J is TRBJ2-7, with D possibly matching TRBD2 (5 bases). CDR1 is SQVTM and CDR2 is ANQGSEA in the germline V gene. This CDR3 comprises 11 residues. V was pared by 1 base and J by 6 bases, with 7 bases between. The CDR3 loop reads CSVEVAGEQYF. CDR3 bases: TGCAGCGTTGAAGTGGCGGGCGAGCAGTACTTC.

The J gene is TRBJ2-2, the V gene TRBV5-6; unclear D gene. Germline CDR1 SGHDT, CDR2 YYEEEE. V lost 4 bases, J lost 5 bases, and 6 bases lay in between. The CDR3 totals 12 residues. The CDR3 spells CASSRRTGELFF. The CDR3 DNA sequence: TGTGCCAGCAGCCGTAGAACCGGGGAGCTGTTTTTT.

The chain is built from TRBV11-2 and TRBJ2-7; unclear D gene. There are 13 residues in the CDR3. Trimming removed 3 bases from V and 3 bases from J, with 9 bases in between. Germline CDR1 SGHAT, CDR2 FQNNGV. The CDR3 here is CASSFTADYEQYF. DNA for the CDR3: TGTGCCAGCAGCTTTACGGCCGACTACGAGCAGTACTTC.

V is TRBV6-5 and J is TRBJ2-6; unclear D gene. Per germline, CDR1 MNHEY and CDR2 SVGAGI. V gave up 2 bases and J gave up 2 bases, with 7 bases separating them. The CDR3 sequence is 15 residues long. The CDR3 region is CASSYTRPGANVLTF. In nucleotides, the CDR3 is TGTGCCAGCAGTTACACCCGGCCTGGGGCCAACGTCCTGACTTTC.

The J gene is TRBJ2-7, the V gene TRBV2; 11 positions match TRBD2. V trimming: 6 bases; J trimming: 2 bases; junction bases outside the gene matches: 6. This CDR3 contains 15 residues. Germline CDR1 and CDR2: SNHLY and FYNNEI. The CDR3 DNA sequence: TGTGCCAGCAGCGCTACTAGCGGGAGAGCCTACGAGCAGTACTTC. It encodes CASSATSGRAYEQYF.

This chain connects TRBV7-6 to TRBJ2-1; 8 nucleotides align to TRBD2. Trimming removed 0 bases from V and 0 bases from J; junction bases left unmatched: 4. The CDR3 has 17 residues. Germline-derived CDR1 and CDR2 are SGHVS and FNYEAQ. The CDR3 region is CASSLALAESSYNEQFF. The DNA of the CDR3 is TGTGCCAGCAGCTTAGCACTAGCGGAGAGCTCCTACAATGAGCAGTTCTTC.

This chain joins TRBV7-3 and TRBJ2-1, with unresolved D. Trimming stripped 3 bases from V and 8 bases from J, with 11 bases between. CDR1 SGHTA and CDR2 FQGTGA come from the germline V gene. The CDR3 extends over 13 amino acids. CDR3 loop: CASSFVPLDEQFF. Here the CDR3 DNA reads TGTGCCAGCAGCTTTGTCCCGCTTGATGAGCAGTTCTTC.

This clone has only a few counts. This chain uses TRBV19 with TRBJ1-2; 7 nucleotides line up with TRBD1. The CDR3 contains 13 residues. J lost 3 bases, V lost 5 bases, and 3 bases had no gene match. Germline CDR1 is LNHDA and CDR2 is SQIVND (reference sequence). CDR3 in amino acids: CASSPTGHYGYTF. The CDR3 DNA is TGTGCCAGTAGTCCGACAGGGCACTATGGCTACACCTTC. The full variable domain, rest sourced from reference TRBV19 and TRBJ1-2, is DGGITQSPKYLFRKEGQNVTLSCEQNLNHDAMYWYRQDPGQGLRLIYYSQIVNDFQKGDIAEGYSVSREKKESFPLTVTSAQKNPTAFYLCASSPTGHYGYTFGSGTRLTVV.

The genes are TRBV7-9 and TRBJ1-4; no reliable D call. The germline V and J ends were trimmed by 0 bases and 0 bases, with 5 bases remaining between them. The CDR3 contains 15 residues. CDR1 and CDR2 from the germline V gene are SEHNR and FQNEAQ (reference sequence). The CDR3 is CASSLASATNEKLFF. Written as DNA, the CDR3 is TGTGCCAGCAGCTTAGCTTCAGCAACTAATGAAAAACTGTTTTTT. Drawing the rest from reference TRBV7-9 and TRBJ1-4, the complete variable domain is DTGVSQNPRHKITKRGQNVTFRCDPISEHNRLYWYRQTLGQGPEFLTYFQNEAQLEKSRLLSDRFSAERPKGSFSTLEIQRTEQGDSAMYLCASSLASATNEKLFFGSGTQLSVL.

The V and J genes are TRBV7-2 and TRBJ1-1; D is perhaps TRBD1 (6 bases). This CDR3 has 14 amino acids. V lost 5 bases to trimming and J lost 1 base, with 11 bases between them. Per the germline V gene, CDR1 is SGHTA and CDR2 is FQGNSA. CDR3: CASSPQGRNTEAFF. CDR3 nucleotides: TGTGCCAGCAGCCCGCAGGGGAGGAACACTGAAGCTTTCTTT.